The 8 T cell receptor beta chains below all came from one sample that was sequenced in a study of blood T cell repertoires in COVID-19. Assay used: immunoSEQ multiplex PCR; TCRdb lists only in-frame clones, some missing. Here the sample spans 300,000 to 400,000 clones, about 86% being singletons. Sequenced: PBMCs or T cells enriched from blood (not recorded which). The receptors derive from a woman between 40 and 50 years old with acute COVID-19.

The chain recombines TRBV18 with TRBJ1-6; D uncertain. Germline lookup yields CDR1 KGHSH and CDR2 LQKENI. V lost 1 base and J 0 bases, leaving 7 bases between the germline ends. The CDR3 runs 16 residues. The CDR3 protein is CASSPQTSSYNSPLHF. In DNA, the CDR3 is TGTGCCAGCTCACCACAAACGAGCTCCTATAATTCACCCCTCCACTTT.

The chain links TRBV7-9 to TRBJ1-4; D may be TRBD1 (5 bases). Trimming left V 5 bases short and J 8 bases short, with 18 bases between. The germline V gene has CDR1 SEHNR and CDR2 FQNEAQ (reference sequence). The CDR3 covers 15 residues. The CDR3 is CASSEAWQGYEKLFF. DNA for the CDR3: TGTGCCAGCAGCGAAGCGTGGCAGGGCTACGAAAAACTGTTTTTT. The whole variable domain, remainder taken from reference TRBV7-9 and TRBJ1-4, is DTGVSQNPRHKITKRGQNVTFRCDPISEHNRLYWYRQTLGQGPEFLTYFQNEAQLEKSRLLSDRFSAERPKGSFSTLEIQRTEQGDSAMYLCASSEAWQGYEKLFFGSGTQLSVL.

This chain connects TRBV3-1 (or the pseudogene TRBV3-2) to TRBJ2-7, with 9 bases identical to TRBD1. V lost 0 bases, J lost 7 bases, and 7 bases stayed unmatched. CDR1 and CDR2 (germline): LGHDT, YNNKEL (reference sequence). The CDR3 contains 15 residues. Here the CDR3 reads CASSQDGTGYPEQYF. The DNA for the CDR3 is TGTGCCAGCAGCCAAGATGGGACAGGGTATCCGGAGCAGTACTTC.

The rearrangement uses TRBV24-1 and TRBJ2-7, with TRBD2 matching 7 bases. V shed 3 bases, J shed 7 bases, and the junction held 8 bases outside the gene matches. CDR3 length equals 14 residues. Germline values: CDR1 KGHDR, CDR2 SFDVKD. CDR3 sequence (DNA): TGTGCCACCAGTGATCTGGCTAGCGGTGCGGAGCAGTACTTC. Its translation: CATSDLASGAEQYF.

The chain joins TRBV27 to TRBJ2-3; 7 bases map to TRBD2. Germline trimming cut 8 bases from V and 2 bases from J; bases unmatched to any gene: 7. Germline V gene data show CDR1 as MNHEY and CDR2 as SMNVEV (reference sequence). The length of the CDR3 is 14 residues. The CDR3 bases are TGTGCCAGCCGGGACTATTCCATCACAGATACGCAGTATTTT. This sequence encodes CASRDYSITDTQYF.

Only one count was recorded for this clone. The chain recombines TRBV13 with TRBJ1-1; the match to TRBD1 covers 7 bases. The J segment lost 0 bases and the V segment lost 1 base, leaving 2 bases of the junction unmatched. This CDR3 is built from 15 residues. Germline V lookup: CDR1 PRHDT, CDR2 FYEKMQ (reference sequence). The CDR3 protein is CASSLEGQMNTEAFF. CDR3 in DNA: TGTGCCAGCAGCTTAGAGGGACAGATGAACACTGAAGCTTTCTTT.

The rearrangement links TRBV9 to TRBJ2-2, with 8 bases aligning to TRBD1. CDR3 length: 14 amino acids. J gave up 7 bases and V 3 bases, and 5 bases lay outside the gene matches. Germline V gene lookup returns CDR1 SGDLS and CDR2 YYNGEE. This CDR3 is CASSARTGYGELFF. The DNA for the CDR3 is TGTGCCAGCAGCGCTCGGACAGGGTACGGGGAGCTGTTTTTT.

In its sample, this clone was seen once. The V call is TRBV4-3, the J call TRBJ2-7; D is undetermined. The germline V gene encodes CDR1 LGHNA and CDR2 YSLEER. The CDR3 has 18 amino acids. Trimming removed 1 base from V and 2 bases from J, with 21 bases in between. The CDR3 sequence: CASSQGLGSQVTTYEQYF. DNA of the CDR3: TGCGCCAGCAGCCAAGGTCTAGGCAGTCAAGTTACTACCTACGAGCAGTACTTC.